This T cell receptor (beta chain) was identified during a study of blood T cell repertoires in COVID-19. Participants, roughly 18 to 90 years old, spanned 24 US areas. Participant-given clinical history determined each cohort assignment. This clone occurred once. A read error may produce the germline difference seen at one junction end. Germline V CDR1 and CDR2: SGHRS, YFSETQ. CDR3 length equals 15 residues. Using immunoSEQ multiplex PCR, the repertoire was profiled, and TCRdb retains in-frame clones only, with some absent. The table lists about 260,000 clones, around four fifths of them singletons. Sequences were obtained from PBMCs or T cells enriched from blood (not recorded which). J is TRBJ1-2 and V is TRBV5-1, with 8 bases aligning to TRBD1. The receptor was derived from a man aged 25-45 years with acute COVID-19. The CDR3, as DNA: TGTGCCAGCAGCTTGGTGGCAGGGGGCAACTATGGCTACACCTTC. This sequence encodes CASSLVAGGNYGYTF.